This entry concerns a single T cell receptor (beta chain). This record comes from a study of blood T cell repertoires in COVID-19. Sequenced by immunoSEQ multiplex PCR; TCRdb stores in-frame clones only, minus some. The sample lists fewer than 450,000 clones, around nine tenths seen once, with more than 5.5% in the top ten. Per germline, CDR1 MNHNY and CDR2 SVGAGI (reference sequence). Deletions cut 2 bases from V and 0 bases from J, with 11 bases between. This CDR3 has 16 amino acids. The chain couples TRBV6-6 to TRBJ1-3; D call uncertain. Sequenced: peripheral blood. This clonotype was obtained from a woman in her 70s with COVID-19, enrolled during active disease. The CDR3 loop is CASSYGGGSSGNTIYF. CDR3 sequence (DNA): TGTGCCAGCAGTTACGGCGGCGGGAGCTCTGGAAACACCATATATTTT.